Detailed here is one T cell receptor (beta chain). Genomic DNA per cell subset filled all wells of several immunoSEQ plates. Sequenced by immunoSEQ multiplex PCR; TCRdb stores in-frame clones only, minus some. The sample has approximately 2.3 million clones, 93% seen once. The data are from a study of shared clonotypes between healthy human individuals. Germline V gene lookup returns CDR1 LNHDA and CDR2 SQIVND (reference sequence). The ends were cut back, 3 bases at V and 0 bases at J, with 12 bases in the middle. The CDR3 runs to 15 residues. This clonotype was sampled from a man between 18 and 29 years old in good health. Some clones in this sample may be carry-over from other donors' samples. The source material was naive CD4+ T cells from PBMCs. The subset was: CD45RA+ positively selected. This chain connects TRBV19 to TRBJ2-7; the D is unclear. In DNA, the CDR3 is TGTGCCAGTAGTATCCGGGTGTATGGCTCCTACGAGCAGTACTTC. Translating it yields CASSIRVYGSYEQYF. The full variable domain, completed using reference TRBV19 and TRBJ2-7, is DGGITQSPKYLFRKEGQNVTLSCEQNLNHDAMYWYRQDPGQGLRLIYYSQIVNDFQKGDIAEGYSVSREKKESFPLTVTSAQKNPTAFYLCASSIRVYGSYEQYFGPGTRLTVT.